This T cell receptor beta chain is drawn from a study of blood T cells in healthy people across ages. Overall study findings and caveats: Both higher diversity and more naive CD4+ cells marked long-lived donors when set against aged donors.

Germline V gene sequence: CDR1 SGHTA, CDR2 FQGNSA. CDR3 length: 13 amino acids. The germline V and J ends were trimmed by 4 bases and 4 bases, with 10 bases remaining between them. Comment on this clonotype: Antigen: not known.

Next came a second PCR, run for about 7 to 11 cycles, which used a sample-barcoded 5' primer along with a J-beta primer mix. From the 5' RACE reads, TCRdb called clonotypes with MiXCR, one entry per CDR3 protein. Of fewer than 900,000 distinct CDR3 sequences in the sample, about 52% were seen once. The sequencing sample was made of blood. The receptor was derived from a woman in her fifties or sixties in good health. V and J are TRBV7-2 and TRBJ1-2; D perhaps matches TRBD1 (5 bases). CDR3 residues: CASSYRHSYGYTF. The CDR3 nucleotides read TGTGCCAGCAGCTACAGGCATTCCTATGGCTACACCTTC.